A single sample is the source of the 24 T cell receptor beta chains below, sequenced in a study of blood T cell repertoires in COVID-19. Profiled with immunoSEQ multiplex PCR; TCRdb holds only in-frame clones, not every one. The sample includes 30,000 to 35,000 clones, approximately 78% of them seen just once. The sequenced material came from peripheral blood. The origin of the receptors is a woman in her sixties or seventies with acute or convalescent COVID-19.

The chain uses TRBV7-9 and TRBJ2-1; 9 bases are a match to TRBD2. The germline V gene encodes CDR1 SEHNR and CDR2 FQNEAQ (reference sequence). Trimming cost V 5 bases and J 5 bases; bases outside gene matches: 7. The CDR3 consists of 15 residues. CDR3 DNA: TGTGCCAGCAGCAGAGTAGCGGGGGTACACAATGAGCAGTTCTTC. It codes for CASSRVAGVHNEQFF.

The V and J genes are TRBV5-1 and TRBJ2-5; 9 bases are a match to TRBD1. V lost 4 bases to trimming and J lost 9 bases; unmatched junction nucleotides: 7. In germline, CDR1 is SGHRS, CDR2 YFSETQ. The CDR3 runs 13 residues. As DNA, the CDR3 is TGCGCCAGCAGCCCAGACAGGGGGGCCCCCCAGTACTTC. It yields the protein CASSPDRGAPQYF.

The chain has TRBV2 and TRBJ2-3; TRBD2 agrees at 13 bases. CDR3 length: 16 residues. The V and J ends lost 7 bases and 2 bases, in that order; junction bases with no gene match: 6. Germline V gives CDR1 SNHLY, CDR2 FYNNEI. Written as DNA, the CDR3 is TGTGCCAGCATAGGGACTAGCGGGGAGAACACAGATACGCAGTATTTT. Protein product: CASIGTSGENTDTQYF.

This clone was detected only a few times. The chain carries TRBV7-8 and TRBJ2-7; D may be TRBD2 (5 bases). Germline CDR1 and CDR2: SGHVS and FQNEAQ. V was shortened by 3 bases and J by 0 bases, with 12 bases between the two germline ends. This CDR3 is 15 amino acids long. In DNA form, the CDR3 reads TGTGCCAGCAGCTTTGTGAGCGGCACCTCCTACGAGCAGTACTTC. Its protein product is CASSFVSGTSYEQYF.

The chain employs TRBV2 and TRBJ1-1; 7 bases match TRBD1. Germline-derived CDR1 and CDR2 are SNHLY and FYNNEI. This CDR3 is 13 amino acids long. The V gene end was trimmed by 7 bases and the J gene end by 12 bases; junction bases not matched to a gene: 14. CDR3 amino acids: CASTANWQGVTFF. The CDR3, as DNA: TGTGCCAGCACCGCGAATTGGCAGGGGGTAACTTTCTTT.

The chain joins TRBV15 to TRBJ1-1, with D hard to call. CDR3 length: 16 amino acids. The V end was cut by 0 bases, the J end by 1 base, with 12 bases between. From germline, CDR1 is LNHNV and CDR2 YYDKDF (reference sequence). This chain's CDR3 is CATSRDRGGGNTEAFF. For the CDR3, the DNA is TGTGCCACCAGCAGAGATCGCGGCGGCGGGAACACTGAAGCTTTCTTT.

The chain has TRBV6-5 and TRBJ1-2; D uncertain. CDR3 size: 12 residues. The V and J ends lost 7 bases and 4 bases respectively, with 10 bases between them. Germline V gene data show CDR1 as MNHEY and CDR2 as SVGAGI. CDR3 DNA sequence: TGTGCCAGCAATCCAGGAGGCTATGGCTACACCTTC. Translated, it gives CASNPGGYGYTF.

This chain links TRBV28 with TRBJ1-1; 7 nucleotides agree with TRBD1. CDR3 size: 16 residues. Trimming removed 2 bases from V and 2 bases from J; junction bases left unmatched: 8. Germline V gene lookup returns CDR1 MDHEN and CDR2 SYDVKM. CDR3 sequence (DNA): TGTGCCAGCAGTTTAACCCCGGGACAGCTTAACACTGAAGCTTTCTTT. Its translation is CASSLTPGQLNTEAFF.

This clone came up a few times. The chain has TRBV7-8 and TRBJ2-2, with D possibly TRBD1 on 5 matching bases. The CDR3 runs to 12 residues. The V end lost 6 bases, the J end lost 7 bases, and 9 bases lay between the germline ends. Germline V gene lookup returns CDR1 SGHVS and CDR2 FQNEAQ. The CDR3 reads CASSGAFGELFF. The CDR3 coding sequence is TGTGCCAGCAGTGGGGCTTTCGGGGAGCTGTTTTTT.

The rearrangement uses TRBV6-1 and TRBJ1-2, with D maybe TRBD1 (6 bases). The CDR3 has 16 amino acids. V shed 3 bases and J shed 4 bases, with 18 bases lying between them. Germline V gene lookup returns CDR1 MNHNS and CDR2 SASEGT. DNA of the CDR3: TGTGCCAGCAGTGACAACCTGGACAGCCTCCGCTATGGCTACACCTTC. This encodes CASSDNLDSLRYGYTF.

The chain is built from TRBV2 and TRBJ2-1; tentatively, D is TRBD1 (5 bases). The length of the CDR3 is 13 residues. CDR1 is SNHLY and CDR2 is FYNNEI in the germline V gene. V was clipped by 7 bases and J by 7 bases, with 14 bases between them. CDR3 in amino acids: CASTGQGSNEQFF. The CDR3 DNA reads as TGTGCCAGCACCGGGCAGGGTAGTAATGAGCAGTTCTTC.

This chain links TRBV28 with TRBJ1-3, with D possibly being TRBD1 (5 bases). The germline CDR1 and CDR2 sequences are MDHEN and SYDVKM. Trimming shortened V by 8 bases and J by 3 bases, and 11 bases separated the two germline ends. The CDR3 runs to 13 residues. As DNA, the CDR3 is TGTGCCAGCGAACCGGGACTTGGAAACACCATATATTTT. This gives the protein CASEPGLGNTIYF.

The gene calls are TRBV6-5 and TRBJ2-2, with TRBD1 matching over 9 bases. The CDR3 runs 15 residues. J lost 4 bases, V lost 9 bases, and 9 bases had no gene match. Germline CDR1 is MNHEY and CDR2 is SVGAGI. CDR3 loop: CASTTGGAGTGELFF. CDR3 coding DNA: TGTGCCAGTACTACAGGGGGCGCGGGCACCGGGGAGCTGTTTTTT.

J is TRBJ2-3 and V is TRBV7-8; D unclear. The CDR3 contains 13 residues. Trimming stripped 5 bases from V and 2 bases from J, with 8 bases between. Germline CDR1 is SGHVS and CDR2 is FQNEAQ. This chain's CDR3 is CASSILYTDTQYF. The DNA for the CDR3 is TGTGCCAGCAGCATCCTCTACACAGATACGCAGTATTTT.

The chain combines TRBV6-5 with TRBJ2-7; 9 positions agree with TRBD2. The CDR3 covers 14 residues. V shed 7 bases and J 1 base; nucleotides not matched to a gene: 5. From germline, CDR1 is MNHEY and CDR2 SVGAGI. The chain's CDR3 is CASTRAGGSYEQYF. The CDR3 bases are TGTGCCAGCACCCGAGCGGGGGGTTCCTACGAGCAGTACTTC.

V and J are TRBV27 and TRBJ1-6; 7 nucleotides align to TRBD1. CDR3 length equals 14 residues. The ends lost 7 bases at V and 7 bases at J; junction bases unmatched: 7. From germline, CDR1 is MNHEY and CDR2 SMNVEV (reference sequence). This CDR3 is CASKTGTDNSPLHF. For the CDR3, the DNA is TGTGCCAGCAAAACCGGGACAGACAATTCACCCCTCCACTTT.

J is TRBJ2-5 and V is TRBV7-2, with D possibly being TRBD1 (5 bases). With 4 bases removed from V and 0 bases from J, the gap between germline ends came to 9 bases. Germline V CDR1 and CDR2: SGHTA, FQGNSA. This CDR3 comprises 14 residues. In DNA form, the CDR3 reads TGTGCCAGCAGCTCACTGGACAACCAAGAGACCCAGTACTTC. It is translated as CASSSLDNQETQYF.

The chain couples TRBV3-1 (or the pseudogene TRBV3-2) to TRBJ2-2, with 8 bases identical to TRBD2. The V and J ends lost 0 bases and 1 base, in that order; junction bases with no gene match: 7. Germline V gene sequence: CDR1 LGHDT, CDR2 YNNKEL (reference sequence). The CDR3 has 18 amino acids. The DNA of the CDR3 is TGTGCCAGCAGCCAAGATCCGGGGGGGACCTTGAACACCGGGGAGCTGTTTTTT. Translated: CASSQDPGGTLNTGELFF.

V is TRBV3-1 (or the pseudogene TRBV3-2) and J is TRBJ2-3; D remains ambiguous. The length of the CDR3 is 14 residues. V was pared by 1 base and J by 5 bases, with 10 bases between. Germline V gives CDR1 LGHDT, CDR2 YNNKEL (reference sequence). The CDR3 DNA is TGTGCCAGCAGCCAAGTGCCCTCCGGAGATACGCAGTATTTT. This codes for CASSQVPSGDTQYF.

The chain employs TRBV19 and TRBJ2-1, with D perhaps TRBD1 (7 bases). Germline V gene sequence: CDR1 LNHDA, CDR2 SQIVND (reference sequence). Trimming took off 3 bases at V and 6 bases at J, with 18 bases between the two ends. CDR3 length: 16 amino acids. DNA of the CDR3: TGTGCCAGTAGTATTTCAGGGGGGCTTTGGGGCAATGAGCAGTTCTTC. Protein: CASSISGGLWGNEQFF. Together with reference TRBV19 and TRBJ2-1, the CDR3 gives the full variable domain: DGGITQSPKYLFRKEGQNVTLSCEQNLNHDAMYWYRQDPGQGLRLIYYSQIVNDFQKGDIAEGYSVSREKKESFPLTVTSAQKNPTAFYLCASSISGGLWGNEQFFGPGTRLTVL.

V usage is TRBV6-6 and J usage is TRBJ1-2, with 9 bases matching TRBD1. The germline CDR1 and CDR2 sequences are MNHNY and SVGAGI (reference sequence). The V and J ends lost 6 bases and 3 bases, in that order; junction bases with no gene match: 8. This CDR3 comprises 15 residues. In nucleotides, the CDR3 is TGTGCCAGCAGGCAACAGGGGGCGACTCACTATGGCTACACCTTC. Translated: CASRQQGATHYGYTF.

The rearrangement links TRBV5-1 to TRBJ1-2, with D perhaps TRBD1 (5 bases). Germline-derived CDR1 and CDR2 are SGHRS and YFSETQ. The V and J ends lost 5 bases and 8 bases respectively, with 16 bases between them. This CDR3 is 13 amino acids long. Written as DNA, the CDR3 is TGCGCCAGCAGAGATGAGGGGAGGTTCGGCTACACCTTC. Its translation: CASRDEGRFGYTF.

The genes are TRBV27 and TRBJ2-5, with 8 bases identical to TRBD1. V shed 4 bases and J 4 bases; nucleotides not matched to a gene: 5. Germline V gene data show CDR1 as MNHEY and CDR2 as SMNVEV (reference sequence). CDR3 length equals 14 residues. The CDR3 loop is CASSSGDRRETQYF. The CDR3 nucleotides are TGTGCCAGCAGTTCGGGGGACAGGAGAGAGACCCAGTACTTC.

The J gene is TRBJ2-3, the V gene TRBV2, with D possibly matching TRBD1 (6 bases). The V end lost 4 bases, the J end lost 1 base, and 12 bases lay between the germline ends. This CDR3 comprises 15 residues. Germline assignment: CDR1 SNHLY and CDR2 FYNNEI. DNA for the CDR3: TGTGCCAGCAGTGCAACTGAGGGGGGCACAGATACGCAGTATTTT. Protein product: CASSATEGGTDTQYF. The full variable domain, with the rest looked up from reference TRBV2 and TRBJ2-3, is EPEVTQTPSHQVTQMGQEVILRCVPISNHLYFYWYRQILGQKVEFLVSFYNNEISEKSEIFDDQFSVERPDGSNFTLKIRSTKLEDSAMYFCASSATEGGTDTQYFGPGTRLTVL.